This record looks at one TCR beta chain sequence and its context. What it binds is unknown. This sample was included in a study of blood T cells in healthy people across ages. Study-wide results and caveats: Long-lived and aged donors differed, with more naive CD4+ cells and higher diversity in the long-lived.

V dropped 4 bases and J dropped 3; count of bases not matched to a gene: 14. From germline, CDR1 is LGHNA and CDR2 YSLEER. The CDR3 runs to 19 residues. Through a sample-barcoded 5' primer and a J-beta primer mix, a second PCR was run for roughly 7 to 11 cycles. Template switching added a 12-random-nucleotide identifier to every cDNA molecule. TCRdb redid the calling of the 5' RACE reads with MiXCR, one entry per CDR3 protein. The sample has 850,000 or so distinct CDR3 sequences; under 30% are singletons. The sequencing input was blood. This sequence originates from a woman older than 75 in good health. This rearrangement joins TRBV4-3 to TRBJ2-3; 12 nucleotides match TRBD2. Here the CDR3 reads CASSRGLAGGPSVTDTQYF. Here the CDR3 DNA reads TGCGCCAGCAGCCGCGGGCTAGCGGGGGGGCCGAGTGTGACAGATACGCAGTATTTT.